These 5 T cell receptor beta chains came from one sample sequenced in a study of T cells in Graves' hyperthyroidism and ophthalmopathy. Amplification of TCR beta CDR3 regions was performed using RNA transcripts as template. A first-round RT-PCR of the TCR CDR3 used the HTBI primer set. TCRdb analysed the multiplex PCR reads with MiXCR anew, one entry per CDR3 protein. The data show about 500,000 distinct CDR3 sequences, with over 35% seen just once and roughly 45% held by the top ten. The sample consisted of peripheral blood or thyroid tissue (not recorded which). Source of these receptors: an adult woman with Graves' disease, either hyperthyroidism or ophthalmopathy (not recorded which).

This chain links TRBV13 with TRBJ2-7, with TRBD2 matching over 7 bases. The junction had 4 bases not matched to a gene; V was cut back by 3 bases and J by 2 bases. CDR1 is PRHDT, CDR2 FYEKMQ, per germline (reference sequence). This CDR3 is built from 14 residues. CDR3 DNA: TGTGCCAGCAGCTTCCGAGGGAGGGCCTACGAGCAGTACTTC. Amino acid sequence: CASSFRGRAYEQYF.

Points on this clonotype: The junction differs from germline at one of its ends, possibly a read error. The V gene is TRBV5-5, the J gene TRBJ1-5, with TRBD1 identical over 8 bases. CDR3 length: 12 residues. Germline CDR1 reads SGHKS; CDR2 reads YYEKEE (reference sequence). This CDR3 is CASSLWGQAQHF. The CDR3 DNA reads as TGCGCCAGCAGCTTGTGGGGACAGGCCCAGCATTTT.

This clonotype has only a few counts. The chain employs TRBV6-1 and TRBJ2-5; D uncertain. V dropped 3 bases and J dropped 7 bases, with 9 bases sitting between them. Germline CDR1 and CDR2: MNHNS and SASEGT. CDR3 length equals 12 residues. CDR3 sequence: CASSESGRTQYF. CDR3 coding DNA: TGTGCCAGCAGTGAGTCAGGACGGACCCAGTACTTC.

The CDR3 protein is CSVERDRDAGEQYF. CDR3 coding DNA: TGCAGCGTCGAACGGGACAGGGACGCCGGGGAGCAGTACTTC. The gene calls are TRBV29-1 and TRBJ2-7, with 9 nucleotides matching TRBD1. This CDR3 spans 14 amino acids. The V and J ends lost 6 bases and 7 bases, in that order; junction bases with no gene match: 13. In germline, CDR1 is SQVTM, CDR2 ANQGSEA.

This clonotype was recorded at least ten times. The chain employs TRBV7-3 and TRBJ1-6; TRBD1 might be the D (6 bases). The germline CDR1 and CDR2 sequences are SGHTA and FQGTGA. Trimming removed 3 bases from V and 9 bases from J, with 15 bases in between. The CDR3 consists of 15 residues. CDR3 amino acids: CASSLLGQSASPLHF. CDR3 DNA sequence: TGTGCCAGCAGCTTGTTAGGACAGTCGGCTTCACCCCTCCACTTT.